This TCR beta chain was recorded in a study of blood T cell repertoires in COVID-19. Study information: Acute and convalescent COVID-19 specimens originated in the United States, Italy and Spain.

After removal of 6 bases from V and 4 bases from J, the junction contained 8 bases not matched to a gene. The CDR3 has 14 residues. Germline V lookup: CDR1 MDHEN, CDR2 SYDVKM. Assay used: immunoSEQ multiplex PCR; TCRdb lists only in-frame clones, some missing. The sample carries 150,000 to 200,000 clones, roughly three quarters recorded once. The receptor was derived from a woman between 45 and 60 years old with acute COVID-19. The V call is TRBV28, the J call TRBJ1-1; 7 bases are a match to TRBD1. The specimen sequenced was PBMCs or T cells enriched from blood (not recorded which). CDR3 region: CASSGQTGATEAFF. As DNA, the CDR3 is TGTGCCAGCAGCGGGCAAACAGGGGCCACTGAAGCTTTCTTT.